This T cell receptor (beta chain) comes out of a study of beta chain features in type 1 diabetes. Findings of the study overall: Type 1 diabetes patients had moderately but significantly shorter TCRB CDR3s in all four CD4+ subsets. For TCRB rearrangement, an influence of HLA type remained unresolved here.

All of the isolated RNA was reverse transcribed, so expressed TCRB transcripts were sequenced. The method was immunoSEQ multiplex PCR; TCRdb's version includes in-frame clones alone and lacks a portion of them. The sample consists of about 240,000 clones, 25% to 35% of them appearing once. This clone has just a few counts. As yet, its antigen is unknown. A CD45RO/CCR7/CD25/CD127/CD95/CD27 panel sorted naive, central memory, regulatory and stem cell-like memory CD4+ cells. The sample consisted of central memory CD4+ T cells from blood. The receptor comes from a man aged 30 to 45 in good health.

This CDR3 is CASSLESSLAKNIQYF. The CDR3 nucleotides are TGTGCCAGCAGCTTAGAGTCTTCACTAGCCAAAAACATTCAGTACTTC. The V call is TRBV7-2, the J call TRBJ2-4; no clear D. There are 16 residues in the CDR3. CDR1 SGHTA and CDR2 FQGNSA come from the germline V gene. Between the trimmed V and J ends, which lost 1 base and 0 bases, there was a span of 10 bases.